These T cell receptor beta chains were read from a single sample in a study of CD8+ T cells in alopecia areata. The repertoire was sequenced with immunoSEQ multiplex PCR; TCRdb's copy has only in-frame clones and lacks some. Of 200,000 or so clones listed, around two fifths were seen once; the top ten hold 0.48%. The input for sequencing was CD4+ T cells sorted from blood, taken at week 34, from a patient treated with tofacitinib. These receptors were collected from a human donor with alopecia areata. The CDR3 runs from the conserved cysteine through the conserved F or W.

J: TRBJ2-2; V: TRBV10-3; CDR3: CAIRGTSGTGELFF
J: TRBJ1-2; V: TRBV19; CDR3: CASSINTANYGYTF
J: TRBJ1-2; V: TRBV18; CDR3: CASSPSQGADYGYTF
J: TRBJ1-1; V: TRBV30; CDR3: CAWSLQLNTEAFF
J: TRBJ2-1; V: TRBV2; CDR3: CASTGGRNNEQFF
J: TRBJ2-3; V: TRBV12-5; CDR3: CASGLGTGRDTQYF
J: TRBJ2-7; V: TRBV5-1; CDR3: CASSRDSGSAYEQYF
J: TRBJ1-2; V: TRBV15; CDR3: CATSRDPTGSGYTF
J: TRBJ2-7; V: TRBV6-5; CDR3: CASSRPGSLEQYF
J: TRBJ1-2; V: TRBV14; CDR3: CASSPTGVGYTF
J: TRBJ1-1; V: TRBV6-1; CDR3: CASSVQGHAFF
J: TRBJ1-1; V: TRBV7-3; CDR3: CASSLTGDTEAFF
J: TRBJ1-5; V: TRBV5-1; CDR3: CASSPGDVDQPQHF
J: TRBJ2-7; V: TRBV2; CDR3: CASRGLAGYQQYF
J: TRBJ2-3; V: TRBV6-1; CDR3: CASSEQDTQYF
J: TRBJ2-2; V: TRBV5-1; CDR3: CASSLSTGGVTGELFF
J: TRBJ2-1; V: TRBV7-3; CDR3: CASSLTREASYNEQFF
J: TRBJ1-4; V: TRBV5-5; CDR3: CASSLLDGEKLFF
J: TRBJ2-1; V: TRBV19; CDR3: CASSIQRYNEQFF
J: TRBJ1-4; V: TRBV5-1; CDR3: CASSPDRAFNEKLFF
J: TRBJ2-7; V: TRBV5-1; CDR3: CASSTGSSGGFEQYF
J: TRBJ2-3; V: TRBV4-1; CDR3: CASRRQGVRVDTQYF
J: TRBJ2-2; V: TRBV30; CDR3: CAWSVRTAYTGELFF
J: TRBJ2-2; V: TRBV5-1; CDR3: CASSLRSGDTGELFF
J: TRBJ2-5; V: TRBV7-9; CDR3: CASSHWAGGVQETQYF
J: TRBJ2-1; V: TRBV7-2; CDR3: CASSLASGLGSYNEQFF
J: TRBJ1-2; V: TRBV6-1; CDR3: CASSEDRPGNYGYTF
J: TRBJ1-1; V: TRBV23-1; CDR3: CASSPTTPNTEAFF
J: TRBJ2-5; V: TRBV5-1; CDR3: CASSLGEGRETQYF
J: TRBJ2-3; V: TRBV4-1; CDR3: CASSQPTGLYTQYF
J: TRBJ2-1; V: TRBV2; CDR3: CASRTGQGDNEQFF
J: TRBJ2-7; V: TRBV7-2; CDR3: CASSLVDEQYF
J: TRBJ2-1; V: TRBV7-9; CDR3: CASGGIAGGYNEQFF
J: TRBJ1-4; V: TRBV18; CDR3: CASSQGTEEKLFF
J: TRBJ2-3; V: TRBV4-2; CDR3: CASSHTSGYTDTQYF
J: TRBJ2-5; V: TRBV30; CDR3: CAWSEKTAGQETQYF
J: TRBJ2-3; V: TRBV6-5; CDR3: CASSYSEREGTDTQYF
J: TRBJ2-3; V: TRBV6-5; CDR3: CASSYGLAGGRDTQYF
J: TRBJ2-2; V: TRBV19; CDR3: CASSMRLAAFEELFF
J: TRBJ2-6; V: TRBV6-1; CDR3: CASSRTGDGANVLTF
J: TRBJ1-2; V: TRBV6-5; CDR3: CASAVGSVYGYTF
J: TRBJ2-3; V: TRBV9; CDR3: CASSVGPAGRTDTQYF
J: TRBJ1-2; V: TRBV5-6; CDR3: CASSVTGDRGYTF
J: TRBJ1-4; V: TRBV5-1; CDR3: CASGSLGQQNEKLFF
J: TRBJ2-7; V: TRBV7-9; CDR3: CASSSDRGTYEQYF
J: TRBJ2-7; V: TRBV2; CDR3: CASSPEGLASYEQYF
J: TRBJ2-2; V: TRBV7-6; CDR3: CASTKGDAGELFF
J: TRBJ2-3; V: TRBV4-2; CDR3: CASSQEGSTDTQYF
J: TRBJ2-1; V: TRBV7-9; CDR3: CASSLSIGYDEQFF
J: TRBJ1-2; V: TRBV2; CDR3: CASSEASSRGYTF
J: TRBJ1-1; V: TRBV7-8; CDR3: CASSPPQGNTEAFF
J: TRBJ2-6; V: TRBV30; CDR3: CAWRVHSGANVLTF
J: TRBJ2-5; V: TRBV7-7; CDR3: CASSSLSQGAQYF
J: TRBJ2-5; V: TRBV7-9; CDR3: CASSSGPGTETQYF
J: TRBJ1-5; V: TRBV4-2; CDR3: CASSHRRDRVRGGNQPQHF
J: TRBJ1-5; V: TRBV9; CDR3: CASSARGQTYQPQHF
J: TRBJ2-7; V: TRBV2; CDR3: CASRLPPPARYEQYF
J: TRBJ1-3; V: TRBV27; CDR3: CASSPMIEASGNTIYF
J: TRBJ2-5; V: TRBV5-1; CDR3: CASSFGRSFQETQYF
J: TRBJ2-1; V: TRBV18; CDR3: CASSPGTTYNEQFF